This TCR beta chain was identified during a study of response to subunit inactivated influenza vaccine. Overall study results and limits: Every seasonal influenza vaccination brings in few new T cells, the authors suggested.

TCRdb fed the RT-PCR reads into MiXCR, producing one record per CDR3 protein. The sample carries 400,000 to 650,000 distinct CDR3 sequences, approximately 7.3% recorded once. Note on this clonotype: Its antigen is not identified.

Germline V gene sequence: CDR1 GTSNPN, CDR2 SVGIG (reference sequence). The CDR3 is 13 amino acids. This TCR was recovered from a man aged 50 to 69 who received an inactivated influenza vaccine. The V gene is TRBV30, the J gene TRBJ1-3; 7 bases map to TRBD1. Specimen: PBMCs from blood, collected around 25 months after vaccination. DNA for the CDR3: TGTGTATTCGGGACAGCCCCAGGAAACACCATATATTTT. Its translation is CVFGTAPGNTIYF.